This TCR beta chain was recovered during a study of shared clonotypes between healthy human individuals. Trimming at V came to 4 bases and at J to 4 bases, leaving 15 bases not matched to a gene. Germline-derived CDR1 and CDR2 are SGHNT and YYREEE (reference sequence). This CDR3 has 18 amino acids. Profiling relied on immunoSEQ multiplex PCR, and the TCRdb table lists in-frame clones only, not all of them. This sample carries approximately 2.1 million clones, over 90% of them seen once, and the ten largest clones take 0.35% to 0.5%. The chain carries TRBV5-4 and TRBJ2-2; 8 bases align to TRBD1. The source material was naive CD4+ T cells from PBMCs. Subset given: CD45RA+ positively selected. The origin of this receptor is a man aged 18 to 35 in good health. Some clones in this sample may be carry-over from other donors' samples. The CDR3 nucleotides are TGTGCCAGCAGCCCAAGGACAGGGCTTAGCTCTGGCACCGGGGAGCTGTTTTTT. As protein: CASSPRTGLSSGTGELFF.